The clone carrying this T cell receptor (beta chain) has only a few counts. As processed by the authors: Amplification of reference gene primers provided the estimated nucleated cell counts. Data came from immunoSEQ multiplex PCR; TCRdb stores just in-frame clones and leaves some out. D and trimming were read from the DNA, whereas the V and J calls and clone size are those reported in that table. The data contain roughly 160,000 clones, roughly 93% of them singletons. The germline V and J ends were trimmed by 4 bases and 4 bases, with 16 bases remaining between them. The CDR3 spans 15 residues. Germline loops: CDR1 SGHVS, CDR2 FQNEAQ. This sample stems from a study of blood T cell repertoires in COVID-19. Study as a whole: From the United States, Italy and Spain came samples of acute and convalescent COVID-19. The cDNA or gDNA used as material had been derived from T cells, B-cell-depleted T cells, or PBMCs.

Seattle's cohort entered during active infection and was followed longitudinally. The chain carries TRBV7-8 and TRBJ1-2; weak D call: TRBD1 (6 bases). What was sequenced was peripheral blood. This clonotype was sampled from a man between 18 and 29 years old with COVID-19, enrolled during active disease. The CDR3 protein is CASSYGQKDPYGYTF. The CDR3 DNA is TGTGCCAGCAGCTATGGACAGAAAGACCCCTATGGCTACACCTTC.